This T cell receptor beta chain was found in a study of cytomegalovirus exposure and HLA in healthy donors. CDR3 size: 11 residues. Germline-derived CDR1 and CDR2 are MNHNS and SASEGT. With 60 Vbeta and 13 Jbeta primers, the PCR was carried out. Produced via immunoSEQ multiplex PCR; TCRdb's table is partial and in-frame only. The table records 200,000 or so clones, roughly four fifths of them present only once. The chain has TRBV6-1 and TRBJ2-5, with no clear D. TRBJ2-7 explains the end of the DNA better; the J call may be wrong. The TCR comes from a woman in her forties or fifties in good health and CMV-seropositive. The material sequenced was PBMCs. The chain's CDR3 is CASSGRYEQYF. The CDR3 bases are TGTGCCAGCAGTGGCCGATACGAGCAGTACTTC.